This is a list of T cell receptor beta chains from one sample in a study of tumor-infiltrating lymphocytes in primary liver carcinoma. TCRdb re-analysed the multiplex PCR reads in MiXCR, keeping a single row per CDR3 protein. The sample shows fewer than 400,000 distinct CDR3 sequences, roughly two thirds of them seen only once. The sequenced sample was peripheral blood. These receptor sequences come from a man aged 35-49 years with primary liver carcinoma and hepatitis B virus infection. The CDR3 runs from the conserved cysteine through the conserved F or W. A D gene is named only where the DNA matches it firmly. Only part of the rows carry a size: once, few, many, or a class if the clone is expanded.

J,length,V,size,D,DNA,CDR3
TRBJ2-7,12,TRBV29-1,NA,NA,TGCAACGTTGGGGATGGGACCGGCGAGCAGTACTTC,CNVGDGTGEQYF
TRBJ2-1,15,TRBV20-1,NA,NA,TGCAATGCTAGAGATCGACGGGCAGGAGACAATGAGCAGTTCTTC,CNARDRRAGDNEQFF
TRBJ1-3,14,TRBV5-1,NA,TRBD1,TGCGCCAGCAGTGAGACAGGGGGTGGAAACACCATATATTTT,CASSETGGGNTIYF
TRBJ1-5,14,TRBV12-3/TRBV12-4,NA,NA,TGTGCCAGCACCCCCGGGGCGGGCAATCAGCTCCAGCATTTT,CASTPGAGNQLQHF
TRBJ1-2,14,TRBV6-1,many,TRBD1,TGTGCCAGCACTGTAATGACAGGGACCTATGGCTACACCTTC,CASTVMTGTYGYTF
TRBJ2-3,19,TRBV11-1,NA,NA,TGTGCCAGCAGCCGCGGTCGAGGACAGATAGGCCCTAGCACAGATACGCAGTACTTT,CASSRGRGQIGPSTDTQYF
TRBJ1-1,13,TRBV4-3,many,NA,TGCGCCAGCAGCCAAACCCTGCGGACTGAAGCTTTCTTT,CASSQTLRTEAFF
TRBJ2-1,13,TRBV16,NA,NA,TGTGCCAGCAGCCAATTGTTTGGCGAAGAGCAGTTCTTC,CASSQLFGEEQFF
TRBJ2-1,19,TRBV6-6,many,TRBD1,TGTGCCAGCAGTTACTCGTATACTTCCGGGACAGGGACGTACAATGAGCAGTTCTTC,CASSYSYTSGTGTYNEQFF
TRBJ1-1,15,TRBV28,NA,NA,TGTGCCAGCAGTGGGGCCGGGACGGGGAACACTAAAGCTTTCTTT,CASSGAGTGNTKAFF